Detailed here is one T cell receptor (beta chain). The sample is drawn from a study of blood T cell repertoires in COVID-19. Background on the study: Samples came from the United States, Italy and Spain, spanning acute and convalescent COVID-19.

This CDR3 contains 13 residues. The ends were cut back, 5 bases at V and 5 bases at J, with 10 bases in the middle. Looked up from germline, CDR1 is MNHEY and CDR2 is SMNVEV (reference sequence). Using immunoSEQ multiplex PCR, the repertoire was profiled, and TCRdb retains in-frame clones only, with some absent. Of about 250,000 clones listed, 83% were seen once; the top ten hold more than 5%. The chain links TRBV27 to TRBJ2-4, with TRBD2 as a possible D gene (5 bases). This TCR derives from a human donor in a cohort sampled during active COVID-19. Source material: peripheral blood. The CDR3 is CASSLSAENIQYF. The CDR3 nucleotides are TGTGCCAGCAGTCTTAGCGCCGAAAACATTCAGTACTTC.